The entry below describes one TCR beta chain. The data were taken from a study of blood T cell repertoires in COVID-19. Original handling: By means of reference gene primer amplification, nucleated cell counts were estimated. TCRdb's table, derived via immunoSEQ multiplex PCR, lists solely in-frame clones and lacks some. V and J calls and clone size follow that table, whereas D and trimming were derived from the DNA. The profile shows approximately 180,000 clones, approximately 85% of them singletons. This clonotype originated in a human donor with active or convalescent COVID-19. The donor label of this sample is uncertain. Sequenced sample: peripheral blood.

The CDR3 reads CASSLNLAGEQFF. In DNA form, the CDR3 reads TGTGCCAGCAGCTTGAACCTAGCGGGAGAGCAGTTCTTC. The chain joins TRBV7-9 to TRBJ2-1, with 9 bases identical to TRBD2. CDR3 length: 13 residues. Germline V CDR1 and CDR2: SEHNR, FQNEAQ (reference sequence). Unmatched junction bases numbered 4, after V lost 3 bases and J lost 10 bases.